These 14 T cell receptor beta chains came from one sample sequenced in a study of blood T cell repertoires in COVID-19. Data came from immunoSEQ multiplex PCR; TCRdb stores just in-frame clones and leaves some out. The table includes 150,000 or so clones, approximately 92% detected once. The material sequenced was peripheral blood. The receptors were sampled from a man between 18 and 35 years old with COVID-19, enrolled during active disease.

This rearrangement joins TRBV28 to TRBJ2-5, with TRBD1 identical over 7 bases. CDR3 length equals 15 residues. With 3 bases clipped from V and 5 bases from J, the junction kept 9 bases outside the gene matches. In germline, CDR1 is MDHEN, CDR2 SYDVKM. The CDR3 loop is CASSFEYRGPETQYF. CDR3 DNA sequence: TGTGCCAGCAGTTTCGAATACAGGGGCCCGGAGACCCAGTACTTC.

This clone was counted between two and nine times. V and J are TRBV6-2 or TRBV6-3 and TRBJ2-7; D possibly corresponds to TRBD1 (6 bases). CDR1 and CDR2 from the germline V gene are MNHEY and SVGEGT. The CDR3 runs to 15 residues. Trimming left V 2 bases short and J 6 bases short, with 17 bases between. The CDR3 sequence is CASSYVSQGIAEQYF. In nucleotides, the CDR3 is TGTGCCAGCAGTTACGTATCACAGGGAATCGCCGAGCAGTACTTC.

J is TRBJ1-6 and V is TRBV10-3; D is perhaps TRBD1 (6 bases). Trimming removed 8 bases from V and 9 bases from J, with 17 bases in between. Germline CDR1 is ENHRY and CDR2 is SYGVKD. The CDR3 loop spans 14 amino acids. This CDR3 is CAIAPPGHSSPLHF. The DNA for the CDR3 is TGTGCCATCGCCCCACCGGGACATAGTTCACCCCTCCACTTT.

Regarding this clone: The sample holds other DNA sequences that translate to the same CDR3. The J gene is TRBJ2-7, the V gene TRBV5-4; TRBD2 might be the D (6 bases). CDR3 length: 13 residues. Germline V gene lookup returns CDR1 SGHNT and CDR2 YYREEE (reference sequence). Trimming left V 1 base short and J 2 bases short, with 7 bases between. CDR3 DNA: TGTGCCAGCAGCTTGCGGGGGACCTACGAGCAGTACTTC. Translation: CASSLRGTYEQYF.

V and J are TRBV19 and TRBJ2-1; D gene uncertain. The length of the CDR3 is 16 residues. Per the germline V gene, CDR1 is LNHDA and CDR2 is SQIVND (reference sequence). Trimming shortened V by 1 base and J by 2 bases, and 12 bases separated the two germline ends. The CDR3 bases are TGTGCCAGTAGTATAGGGCCAGAGGTCCCCTACAATGAGCAGTTCTTC. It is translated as CASSIGPEVPYNEQFF.

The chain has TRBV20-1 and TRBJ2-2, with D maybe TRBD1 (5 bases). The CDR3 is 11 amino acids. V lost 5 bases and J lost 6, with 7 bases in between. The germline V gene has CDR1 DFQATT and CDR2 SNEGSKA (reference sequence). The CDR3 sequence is CSAWGPGELFF. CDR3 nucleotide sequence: TGCAGTGCTTGGGGCCCCGGGGAGCTGTTTTTT.

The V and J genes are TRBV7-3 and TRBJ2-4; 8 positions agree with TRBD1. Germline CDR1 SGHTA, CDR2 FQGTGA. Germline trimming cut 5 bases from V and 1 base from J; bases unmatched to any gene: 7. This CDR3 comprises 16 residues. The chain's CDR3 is CASSLRTGSAKNIQYF. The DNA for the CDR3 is TGTGCCAGCAGCCTACGGACAGGGAGCGCCAAAAACATTCAGTACTTC.

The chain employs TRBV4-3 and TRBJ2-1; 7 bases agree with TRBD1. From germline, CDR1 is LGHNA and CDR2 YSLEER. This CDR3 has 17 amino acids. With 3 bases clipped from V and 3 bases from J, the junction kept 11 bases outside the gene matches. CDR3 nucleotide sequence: TGCGCCAGCAGCCAGTGGGCCGACAGGGATTACTACAATGAGCAGTTCTTC. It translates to CASSQWADRDYYNEQFF.

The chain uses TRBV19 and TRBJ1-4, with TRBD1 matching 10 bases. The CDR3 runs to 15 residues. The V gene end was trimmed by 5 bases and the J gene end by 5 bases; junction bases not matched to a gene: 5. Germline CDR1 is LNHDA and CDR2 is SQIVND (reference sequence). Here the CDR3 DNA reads TGTGCCAGTAGTCTTCTGACAGGGGGCAATGAAAAACTGTTTTTT. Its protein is CASSLLTGGNEKLFF.

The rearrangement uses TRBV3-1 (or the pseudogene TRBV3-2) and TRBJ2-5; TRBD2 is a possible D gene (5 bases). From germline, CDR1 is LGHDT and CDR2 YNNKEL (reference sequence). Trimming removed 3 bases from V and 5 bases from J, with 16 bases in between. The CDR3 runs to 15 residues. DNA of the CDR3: TGTGCCAGCAGCCACTCACTAGGGAGAGGGGAGACCCAGTACTTC. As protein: CASSHSLGRGETQYF.

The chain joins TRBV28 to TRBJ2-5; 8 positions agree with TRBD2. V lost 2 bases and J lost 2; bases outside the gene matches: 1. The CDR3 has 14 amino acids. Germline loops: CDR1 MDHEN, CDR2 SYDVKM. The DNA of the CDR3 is TGTGCCAGCAGTTTAACGGGAGGGCAAGAGACCCAGTACTTC. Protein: CASSLTGGQETQYF.

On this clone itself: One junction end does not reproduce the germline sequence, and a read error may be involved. Here the CDR3 DNA reads TGCGCCAGCAGCCCTGGAGGGACAGGGATAGAAAAACTGCTTTTT. Its protein product is CASSPGGTGIEKLLF. V and J are TRBV5-1 and TRBJ1-4; 9 bases are shared with TRBD1. The CDR3 sequence is 15 residues long. From germline, CDR1 is SGHRS and CDR2 YFSETQ.

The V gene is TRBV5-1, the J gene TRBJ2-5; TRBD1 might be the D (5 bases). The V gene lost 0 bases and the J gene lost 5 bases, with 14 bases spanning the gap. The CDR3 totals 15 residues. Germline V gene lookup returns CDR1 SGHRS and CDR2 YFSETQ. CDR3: CASSLGGRSRETQYF. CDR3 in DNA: TGCGCCAGCAGCTTGGGGGGCAGGAGTCGGGAGACCCAGTACTTC.

CDR3 DNA: TGTGCCAGCAGCCACTTCCTAGCGGGCGAGCAGTACTTC. Its translation: CASSHFLAGEQYF. The rearrangement uses TRBV3-1 (or the pseudogene TRBV3-2) and TRBJ2-7; 8 bases map to TRBD2. Trimming took 3 bases from V and 6 from J; bases not matched to a gene: 4. The CDR3 length is 13 residues. Germline V gene data show CDR1 as LGHDT and CDR2 as YNNKEL (reference sequence).